This is a list of T cell receptor beta chains from one sample in a study of blood T cell repertoires in COVID-19. Measured with immunoSEQ multiplex PCR; TCRdb has only the in-frame clones, and not every one. The table has 55,000 to 70,000 clones, about nine tenths seen once. Sequencing was carried out using peripheral blood. The receptors originated from a woman of 80 years or more with COVID-19, enrolled during active disease. CDR3s include the opening cysteine and the closing phenylalanine or tryptophan. D genes are given only for firm matches. Clone size is stated in some rows and not others, as once, few, many or a class when expanded.

D	V	size	J	DNA	CDR3
TRBD1	TRBV6-5	NA	TRBJ2-7	TGTGCCAGCAGCCAAAATCGGGACAGGGGGCGAGAGCAGTACTTC	CASSQNRDRGREQYF
NA	TRBV10-3	NA	TRBJ1-1	TGTGCCTACAGGCCCAGGGAGAACACTGAAGCTTTCTTT	CAYRPRENTEAFF
TRBD1	TRBV2	NA	TRBJ1-2	TGTGCCAGCAGTCAGACAGGGGGTGGCTACACCTTC	CASSQTGGGYTF
TRBD2	TRBV5-1	NA	TRBJ2-1	TGCGCCAGCAGCGCCGGGACTAGCGCTACTAGGGGTAATGAGCAGTTCTTC	CASSAGTSATRGNEQFF
NA	TRBV5-1	NA	TRBJ2-2	TGCGCCAGCAGCTACGGACAGAACACCGGGGAGCTGTTTTTT	CASSYGQNTGELFF
NA	TRBV7-6	NA	TRBJ1-4	TGTGCCAGCAGCTTAGGCTCGGGAGGGGATGTGGGTGAAAAACTGTTTTTT	CASSLGSGGDVGEKLFF
TRBD1	TRBV6-5	NA	TRBJ2-5	TGTGCCAGCAGTTCAACCTCTAGGACAGGGGAGGAGACCCAGTACTTC	CASSSTSRTGEETQYF
TRBD1	TRBV7-9	NA	TRBJ1-4	TGTGCCAGCAGCGGAACAGGGGCAGGGGAAAAACTGTTTTTT	CASSGTGAGEKLFF
NA	TRBV9	NA	TRBJ1-3	TGTGCCAGCAGCGGCCAGGCGGAGGTGGACTCTGGAAACACCATATATTTT	CASSGQAEVDSGNTIYF
NA	TRBV30	NA	TRBJ2-5	TGTGCCTGGGGCGCCGGGTCGACCCAGTACTTC	CAWGAGSTQYF
NA	TRBV6-5	NA	TRBJ1-2	TGTGCCAGCAGTTACGTTACAGGGCACTATGGCTACACCTTC	CASSYVTGHYGYTF
NA	TRBV30	NA	TRBJ1-5	TGTGCCTGGAGTCCCGGGCGGGAGTGGGCCCAGCATTTT	CAWSPGREWAQHF
NA	TRBV5-4	NA	TRBJ1-6	TGTGCCAGCAGCCTGGACAACTATAATTCACCCCTCCACTTT	CASSLDNYNSPLHF
TRBD2	TRBV7-8	once	TRBJ2-5	TGTGCCAGCAGCCGGAGCGGGGGCTACAAAGAGACCCAGTACTTC	CASSRSGGYKETQYF
NA	TRBV10-2	once	TRBJ2-5	TGCGCCAGCAGTATACAGAAAGAGACCCAGTACTTC	CASSIQKETQYF
TRBD2	TRBV6-5	NA	TRBJ2-3	TGTGCCAGCAGTTACGAGCGGGGGATGACAGATACGCAGTATTTT	CASSYERGMTDTQYF
NA	TRBV5-6	NA	TRBJ1-2	TGTGCCAGCAGCTTGGTTGCGGGGTATGGCTACACCTTC	CASSLVAGYGYTF
NA	TRBV5-5	NA	TRBJ1-2	TGTGCCAGCAGCTTACAAAGCGTCTATGGCTACACCTTC	CASSLQSVYGYTF